Listed below are T cell receptor beta chains from one sample, sequenced in a study of T-cell memory formation after mild COVID-19. TCRdb reanalysed the 5' RACE reads using MiXCR and keeps one entry per CDR3 protein. This sample has 140,000 to 150,000 distinct CDR3 sequences, with about 25% found just once. The sample consisted of PBMCs or a T cell subset sorted from them (not recorded which). The receptors originated from an adult woman who had mild COVID-19 (a few samples of this study predate the infection). Cell type and time point are not known. The CDR3 runs from the conserved cysteine through the conserved F or W. A D gene is named only where the DNA matches it firmly. Not all rows give a size; the values are once, few, many and, for expanded clones, a class.

TRBD1 | TRBJ2-7 | - | TRBV12-3/TRBV12-4 | TGTGCCAGCAGTTCGTGGGACAGTTCCTACGAGCAGTACTTC | CASSSWDSSYEQYF
- | TRBJ2-3 | - | TRBV11-1 | TGTGCCAGCAGCGGAAGGGGGGGAACGTATCGGTATTTT | CASSGRGGTYRYF
TRBD2 | TRBJ2-3 | - | TRBV9 | TGTGCCAGCAGCGTATGGGCTAGCGGGGGGAGTGGCACAGATACGCAGTATTTT | CASSVWASGGSGTDTQYF
TRBD1 | TRBJ1-1 | - | TRBV4-3 | TGCGCCAGCAGCCATACAGGGGAGGGCACTGAAGCTTTCTTT | CASSHTGEGTEAFF
- | TRBJ1-5 | - | TRBV4-1 | TGCGCCAGCAGCTGGGCCCCCGAGGCGTCGGGGCAGCCCCAGCATTTT | CASSWAPEASGQPQHF
TRBD1 | TRBJ2-7 | - | TRBV5-1 | TGCGCCAGCAGCACTGGGACAGGTCCCTACGAGCAGTACTTC | CASSTGTGPYEQYF
TRBD1 | TRBJ1-1 | few | TRBV6-2/TRBV6-3 | TGTGCCAGCTCGGTGACAGGGGACTACACTGAAGCTTTCTTT | CASSVTGDYTEAFF
- | TRBJ2-7 | few | TRBV9 | TGTGCCAGCAGCTTCCTTCCCGAAGGGGATCACGAGCAGTACTTC | CASSFLPEGDHEQYF
TRBD2 | TRBJ2-1 | - | TRBV13 | TGTGCCAGCAGCTTAAAATTGAGCGGGATACACGATGAGCAGTTCTTC | CASSLKLSGIHDEQFF
- | TRBJ1-1 | - | TRBV30 | TGTGCCTGGAGGGAGACAGGGAACACTGAAGCTTTCTTT | CAWRETGNTEAFF
- | TRBJ2-3 | few | TRBV19 | TGTGCCAGTAGCTGGAGCACAGATACGCAGTATTTT | CASSWSTDTQYF
- | TRBJ1-2 | - | TRBV24-1 | TGTGCCACCAGTGATTTGCTTGGCTACACCTTC | CATSDLLGYTF
TRBD2 | TRBJ2-7 | - | TRBV7-9 | TGTGCCAGCAGCTCCCCGACTAGCGGGAGGCTCAACGAGCAGTACTTC | CASSSPTSGRLNEQYF
- | TRBJ2-7 | few | TRBV5-1 | TGCGCCAGCAGCCCAGGGACGACCGAGCAGTACTTC | CASSPGTTEQYF
- | TRBJ1-4 | - | TRBV4-2 | TGTGCCAGCAGCCTCTCGGGTGTCGGGCGGAATGAAAAACTGTTTTTT | CASSLSGVGRNEKLFF